The sequence of this T cell receptor (beta chain) was determined in a study of blood T cells in healthy people across ages. Study details: Capturing about one barcoded beta molecule per two T cells was achieved by template switching. The study's findings and limits: TCR beta diversity was tightly associated with the proportion of naive T cells. Using unsorted PBMCs precluded a conclusive naive versus antigen-experienced comparison. Any changes in expanded clonotypes were possibly confounded, as donor CMV status remained unknown.

Then a second PCR, running roughly 7 to 11 cycles, was carried out with a sample-barcoded 5' primer and a J-beta primer mix. Via MiXCR, TCRdb re-called the 5' RACE reads, giving one row per CDR3 protein. The table includes 1.5 million to 2 million distinct CDR3 sequences, approximately 50% detected once. The CDR3 consists of 15 residues. J lost 4 bases, V lost 7 bases, and 9 bases had no gene match. Germline V CDR1 and CDR2: SGHRS, YFSETQ. Details on this clonotype: Its antigen remains unknown.

The sequencing sample was made of blood. This TCR was recovered from a middle-aged woman in good health. This chain links TRBV5-1 with TRBJ2-3; 10 positions match TRBD2. Here the CDR3 reads CASHGASGGSDTQYF. In DNA, the CDR3 is TGCGCCAGCCATGGGGCTAGCGGGGGTTCAGATACGCAGTATTTT.